One sample yielded the 6 T cell receptor beta chains listed below, sequenced in a study of regulatory T cells in long-lasting Graves disease. Regarding time point: newly diagnosed GD, antithyroid drugs for less than 3 months. Construction of the TCR library relied on RNA isolated from PBMCs. Building of the TCR beta libraries involved iRepertoire HTBI primers and Arm-PCR of CDR3 regions. From the multiplex PCR reads, TCRdb called clonotypes with MiXCR, one entry per CDR3 protein. The sample lists over 450,000 distinct CDR3 sequences, 12% seen once, with 8.9% in the top ten. This sample was shared with a second study, whose subject was T cells in Graves' hyperthyroidism and ophthalmopathy.

The starting material was peripheral blood mononuclear cells (PBMCs), obtained at new diagnosis, from a patient treated with antithyroid drugs. Every receptor here comes from a woman aged 25 to 45 with Graves disease.

The chain is built from TRBV29-1 and TRBJ2-4, with TRBD2 matching 7 bases. The length of the CDR3 is 14 residues. V was clipped by 4 bases and J by 2 bases; unmatched bases: 5. CDR1 is SQVTM and CDR2 is ANQGSEA in the germline V gene. Here the CDR3 DNA reads TGCAGCGTTGTTCCTAGCGGACCCAAAAACATTCAGTACTTC. Translating gives CSVVPSGPKNIQYF.

This clonotype was detected ten times or more. This rearrangement joins TRBV6-1 to TRBJ2-7; D unclear. CDR3 size: 16 residues. V lost 0 bases, J lost 2 bases, and 14 bases lay in between. CDR1 MNHNS and CDR2 SASEGT come from the germline V gene. CDR3 sequence: CASSEALEWIAYEQYF. The CDR3 bases are TGTGCCAGCAGTGAAGCGCTGGAGTGGATAGCCTACGAGCAGTACTTC.

The V call is TRBV6-1, the J call TRBJ1-1; 7 nucleotides match TRBD1. Germline assignment: CDR1 MNHNS and CDR2 SASEGT. The ends lost 4 bases at V and 7 bases at J; junction bases unmatched: 9. This CDR3 spans 14 amino acids. The CDR3: CASSARRDSHEAFF. CDR3 coding DNA: TGTGCCAGCAGTGCCCGCAGGGACAGTCATGAAGCTTTCTTT.

This clonotype has just one count. The chain joins TRBV5-5 to TRBJ1-3; D gene unclear. Looked up from germline, CDR1 is SGHKS and CDR2 is YYEKEE (reference sequence). The V end lost 3 bases, the J end lost 4 bases, and 8 bases lay between the germline ends. CDR3 length: 13 residues. Written as DNA, the CDR3 is TGTGCCAGCAGCTCCGGGCGGGGAAACACCATATATTTT. The encoded protein is CASSSGRGNTIYF.

J is TRBJ1-3 and V is TRBV7-8, with D unresolved. Trimming removed 0 bases from V and 4 bases from J, with 10 bases in between. The germline V gene encodes CDR1 SGHVS and CDR2 FQNEAQ. There are 15 residues in the CDR3. CDR3 loop: CASSLAPGIGNTIYF. The CDR3 DNA follows: TGTGCCAGCAGCTTAGCCCCGGGGATCGGAAACACCATATATTTT.

V is TRBV6-2 or TRBV6-3 and J is TRBJ2-7; TRBD2 agrees at 8 bases. CDR3 length equals 16 residues. CDR1 and CDR2 (germline): MNHEY, SVGEGT. Trimming cost V 10 bases and J 2 bases; bases outside gene matches: 16. For the CDR3, the DNA is TGTGCCACGCGGGGGGTCCCCCGGGACGGCACCTACGAGCAGTACTTC. Translating it yields CATRGVPRDGTYEQYF.